The rows below give T cell receptor beta chains drawn from one sample of a study of blood T cells in healthy people across ages. TCRdb analysed the 5' RACE reads with MiXCR anew, one entry per CDR3 protein. The repertoire includes around 1,500,000 distinct CDR3 sequences, approximately 28% of them detected once, and roughly 8% sits in the top ten. The sequencing input was blood. Every receptor here comes from a woman under 40 in good health. The CDR3 runs from the conserved cysteine through the conserved F or W. The D gene is left open where the match is weak. Size is stated for part of the rows, as once, few or many counts, or as a class when the clone is expanded.

TRBV28	TRBD1	TRBJ1-2	many	TGTGCCAGCAGTGCCGGGACAGGGGTTCGGTATGGCTACACCTTC	CASSAGTGVRYGYTF
TRBV29-1	TRBD1	TRBJ1-1	few	TGCAGCGTTGAGGGGCAGGGGGATACTGAAGCTTTCTTT	CSVEGQGDTEAFF
TRBV2	NA	TRBJ2-7	few	TGTGCCAGCAGCGAGGGTTCGGGCCAATTTTACGAGCAGTACTTC	CASSEGSGQFYEQYF
TRBV5-1	NA	TRBJ1-2	NA	TGCGCCAGCAGCTTGTTCCGGGGGGCAGACTATGGCTACACCTTC	CASSLFRGADYGYTF
TRBV7-9	NA	TRBJ2-7	few	TGTGCCAGCAGCTTAGAAGGCAGGAACGACGAGCAGTACTTC	CASSLEGRNDEQYF
TRBV15	NA	TRBJ1-2	NA	TGTGCCACCTCCGGGAGTTTTAACTATGGCTACACCTTC	CATSGSFNYGYTF
TRBV30	TRBD1	TRBJ1-1	NA	TGTGCCTGGAGTGTACGGCTCAGGGGGCCTACTGAAGCTTTCTTT	CAWSVRLRGPTEAFF
TRBV6-5	TRBD1	TRBJ2-3	few	TGTGCCAGCAGTTCCGGGACAGGGGCGCTCGAATACACAGATACGCAGTATTTT	CASSSGTGALEYTDTQYF
TRBV29-1	NA	TRBJ1-1	many	TGCAGCGCCTCAGGACGGATGAACACTGAAGCTTTCTTT	CSASGRMNTEAFF
TRBV20-1	NA	TRBJ1-2	many	TGCAGTGCTAGACATCCCGGGTTTTATGGCTACACCTTC	CSARHPGFYGYTF
TRBV25-1	NA	TRBJ1-5	NA	TGTGCCAGCAGTGACGGGACTTATCAGCCCCAGCATTTT	CASSDGTYQPQHF
TRBV2	TRBD1	TRBJ2-7	NA	TGTGCCAGCAGGAAAACCGGGACAGGGACCGAGCAGTACTTC	CASRKTGTGTEQYF
TRBV6-5	TRBD1	TRBJ2-7	many	TGTGCCAGCAGTTACAAACAGGGGCACTACGAGCAGTACTTC	CASSYKQGHYEQYF
TRBV28	NA	TRBJ2-4	NA	TGTGCCAGCATATCCAGGGAAAGGGAGCAGTACTTC	CASISREREQYF
TRBV7-2	TRBD2	TRBJ2-7	few	TGTGCCAGCAGCTTTGCGGGAGCGGACTACGAGCAGTACTTC	CASSFAGADYEQYF
TRBV7-9	TRBD2	TRBJ2-5	NA	TGTGCCAGCAGCTTACGACTAGCGGGTAACCAAGAGACCCAGTACTTC	CASSLRLAGNQETQYF
TRBV12-3/TRBV12-4	TRBD2	TRBJ2-1	many	TGTGCCAGCAGTTCCCGGACTAGCGGGATTTACAATGAGCAGTTCTTC	CASSSRTSGIYNEQFF
TRBV5-1	NA	TRBJ2-1	many	TGCGCCAGCAGCTTTGGTGGGGAGTACAATGAGCAGTTCTTC	CASSFGGEYNEQFF
TRBV6-2/TRBV6-3	NA	TRBJ2-7	NA	TGTGCCAGCAGTACGACTAGTTATCAGTTTGGGCAGTACTTC	CASSTTSYQFGQYF
TRBV6-5	NA	TRBJ2-7	NA	TGTGCCAGCGCCGATTTAAAATCAGGCAACGAGCAGTACTTC	CASADLKSGNEQYF
TRBV5-5	NA	TRBJ2-5	many	TGTGCCAGCAGCTTAACCGCGGGGAGTGTGGAGACCCAGTACTTC	CASSLTAGSVETQYF
TRBV19	TRBD1	TRBJ1-4	few	TGTGCCGGTACTACAGGGGATGTGAAGGAAAAACTGTTTTTT	CAGTTGDVKEKLFF
TRBV7-2	TRBD1	TRBJ2-3	NA	TGTGCCAGCAGCTTCCTGGGACAGGGGGCAGATACGCAGTATTTT	CASSFLGQGADTQYF
TRBV11-2	NA	TRBJ2-1	many	TGTGCCAGCAGCTCGACTAGACTCAATGAGCAGTTCTTC	CASSSTRLNEQFF
TRBV7-9	TRBD1	TRBJ2-6	few	TGTGCCAGCAGCCCGCAGACAGGGCGAAGTGGGGCCAACGTCCGGACTTTC	CASSPQTGRSGANVRTF
TRBV20-1	TRBD2	TRBJ2-3	few	TGCAGTGCTAGAGGGGGAGCGGGAGCCGATACGCAGTATTTT	CSARGGAGADTQYF
TRBV7-9	NA	TRBJ1-5	NA	TGTGCCAGCAGCTTAGAGGGTGCAGGGGGCAATCAGCCCCAGCATTTT	CASSLEGAGGNQPQHF
TRBV5-1	NA	TRBJ2-1	many	TGCGCCAGCAGCTTGGGGCAGCAAATTTACAATGAGCAGTTCTTC	CASSLGQQIYNEQFF
TRBV29-1	TRBD2	TRBJ2-5	few	TGCAGCGTTGCTTACGGCCAGCGGGGTTTTCCTGAGTCCGGAGAGACCCAGTACTTC	CSVAYGQRGFPESGETQYF
TRBV5-1	TRBD2	TRBJ2-1	many	TGCGCCAGCAGCTTGGCTAGCGGGGGGGCCAATGAGCAGTTCTTC	CASSLASGGANEQFF
TRBV20-1	TRBD2	TRBJ2-3	few	TGCAGTGCTAGCGAACTAGCGGGCACAGATGCGCAGTATTTT	CSASELAGTDAQYF
TRBV18	NA	TRBJ1-4	NA	TGTGCCAGCTCACCAGGGCTCGCTGACCTAAATGAAAAACTGTTTTTT	CASSPGLADLNEKLFF
TRBV7-2	NA	TRBJ2-7	once	TGTGCCAGCAGCTCCACCCTAGGGGGGACCTACGAGCAGTACTTC	CASSSTLGGTYEQYF
TRBV11-2	NA	TRBJ2-5	NA	TGTGCCAGCAGCTTACCCTCGAGGAAGGCAGAGACCCAGTACTTC	CASSLPSRKAETQYF
TRBV20-1	NA	TRBJ2-3	NA	TGCAGTGCTATGGGTCGGAGAGCGGTGGATGCGCAGTATTTT	CSAMGRRAVDAQYF
TRBV27	NA	TRBJ1-1	few	TGTGCCAGCAGTTTAAACAGGAACGGGGTGACTGAAGCTTTCTTT	CASSLNRNGVTEAFF
TRBV12-3/TRBV12-4	NA	TRBJ1-5	NA	TGTGCCAGCAGTTCCGGGACAATGGGGAATCAGCCCCAGCATTTT	CASSSGTMGNQPQHF
TRBV7-9	NA	TRBJ2-7	many	TGTGCCAGCAGCGGCCGGACAGCGCGCTCCTACGAGCAGTACTTC	CASSGRTARSYEQYF
TRBV29-1	TRBD1	TRBJ2-4	NA	TGCAGAGGAGTTCCCGGGACAGGGGAAAGTCCCCAGTACTTC	CRGVPGTGESPQYF
TRBV29-1	NA	TRBJ2-5	many	TGCAGCGTTGAGAGACTAAACCAAGAGACCCAGTACTTC	CSVERLNQETQYF
TRBV12-3/TRBV12-4	NA	TRBJ1-4	NA	TGTGCCAGCAGGCAACAGGGTGGAAACGAAAAACTGTTTTTT	CASRQQGGNEKLFF
TRBV12-3/TRBV12-4	NA	TRBJ1-1	few	TGTGCCAGCAGTTCGGCACCGGGGTCTTGGAACACTGAAGCTTTCTTT	CASSSAPGSWNTEAFF
TRBV24-1	TRBD1	TRBJ1-2	few	TGTGCCACCAGTGAGGGACAGGGAAGAGGCTACACCTTC	CATSEGQGRGYTF
TRBV28	TRBD1	TRBJ1-2	NA	TGTGCCAGCAGCAAACCGGGACAGGGGGTATTAGGCTACACCTTC	CASSKPGQGVLGYTF
TRBV6-6	NA	TRBJ1-2	many	TGTGCCAGCAGTTACCGGCCGGAACGCTATGGCTACACCTTC	CASSYRPERYGYTF
TRBV30	NA	TRBJ2-5	NA	TGTGCCTGGAGATTTCAAGAGACCCAGTACTTC	CAWRFQETQYF
TRBV2	TRBD2	TRBJ2-7	NA	TGTGCCAGCAGTCCGATAGCGGGGGGGCCCCACGAGCAGTACTTC	CASSPIAGGPHEQYF